A single sample gave rise to the 24 T cell receptor beta chains below, sequenced in a study of T cell repertoires in cytomegalovirus infection (dated by TCRdb to between 2018 and 2020). Their recognized antigens are unknown. Sequencing was carried out with an Illumina HiSeq 1500. The public reads were run again by TCRdb, first through fastp at Q25 and then through MiXCR, and only productive beta chains were kept. Entries that share a CDR3 protein sequence are merged under the most common genes and DNA. The sample contains 550,000 to 700,000 distinct CDR3 sequences, about 39% of them found a single time. Clones ranked in the top ten supply around 46% of the sample. In light of the paper, this sample's treatment or condition label describes: in vitro stimulation with specific CMV peptide epitopes to enrich CMV-specific T cells. The input for sequencing was cultured PBMCs, taken from culture after CMV antigen stimulation. Receptor source: a human donor in good health (CMV status not recorded). Some clones in this sample may be carry-over from other donors' samples.

At least ten counts were recorded for this clonotype. The chain links TRBV7-2 to TRBJ2-7; D is perhaps TRBD2 (6 bases). The V end lost 5 bases, the J end lost 2 bases, and 10 bases lay between the germline ends. Germline V lookup: CDR1 SGHTA, CDR2 FQGNSA. The CDR3 has 13 residues. In nucleotides, the CDR3 is TGTGCCAGCAGCCGGGACTTTGCCTACGAGCAGTACTTC. Translating gives CASSRDFAYEQYF.

This chain uses TRBV12-3 or TRBV12-4 with TRBJ2-3; the match to TRBD2 covers 11 bases. This CDR3 contains 15 residues. V was pared by 3 bases and J by 5 bases, with 4 bases of the junction left unmatched. CDR3 DNA: TGTGCCAGCAGTTTTGATAGCGGGAGGGGAGATACGCAGTATTTT. This codes for CASSFDSGRGDTQYF.

The chain couples TRBV7-6 to TRBJ2-7; no clear D. Trimming shortened V by 10 bases and J by 0 bases, and 16 bases separated the two germline ends. The CDR3 runs to 14 residues. In germline, CDR1 is SGHVS, CDR2 FNYEAQ. CDR3 DNA: TGTGCCATCAACAAGCTGAGCAACTCCTACGAGCAGTACTTC. Translating gives CAINKLSNSYEQYF.

As to this clonotype: This clone may be a read error of a much larger clone one base away. The V call is TRBV7-2, the J call TRBJ2-3; D remains ambiguous. Germline CDR1 and CDR2: SGHTA and FQGNSA. V was cut by 6 bases and J by 4 bases, with 23 bases left in between. This CDR3 has 17 residues. The CDR3 reads CASRPFYGRIQPDTQYF. Here the CDR3 DNA reads TGTGCCAGCAGACCCTTTTACGGCAGGATCCAGCCAGATACGCAGTATTTT.

This clonotype has at least ten counts. The chain joins TRBV7-2 to TRBJ2-1, with TRBD2 identical over 9 bases. Germline V gives CDR1 SGHTA, CDR2 FQGNSA. With 6 bases clipped from V and 5 bases from J, the junction kept 8 bases outside the gene matches. The CDR3 sequence is 15 residues long. The CDR3 DNA reads as TGTGCCAGCAGTGGGGGGGCTAGCGGGAACAATGAGCAGTTCTTC. Protein: CASSGGASGNNEQFF.

J is TRBJ1-3 and V is TRBV7-7; D gene unclear. The CDR3 has 14 amino acids. Germline V CDR1 and CDR2: SSHAT, FNYEAQ (reference sequence). V was shortened by 6 bases and J by 2 bases, with 11 bases between the two germline ends. This chain's CDR3 is CASRTAIAGNTIYF. CDR3 DNA sequence: TGTGCCAGCAGGACTGCTATAGCTGGAAACACCATATATTTT. Variable domain in full (rest from reference TRBV7-7 and TRBJ1-3): GAGVSQSPRYKVTKRGQDVTLRCDPISSHATLYWYQQALGQGPEFLTYFNYEAQPDKSGLPSDRFSAERPEGSISTLTIQRTEQRDSAMYRCASRTAIAGNTIYFGEGSWLTVV.

The rearrangement joins TRBV28 to TRBJ2-3; 10 bases are a match to TRBD2. This CDR3 contains 16 residues. Per the germline V gene, CDR1 is MDHEN and CDR2 is SYDVKM. The junction had 10 bases not matched to a gene; V was cut back by 6 bases and J by 4 bases. The chain's CDR3 is CASRPSSGGGPDTQYF. The CDR3 coding sequence is TGTGCCAGCAGGCCATCCAGCGGGGGGGGTCCAGATACGCAGTATTTT.

This clonotype showed up just a few times. This sequence joins TRBV7-8 and TRBJ2-7, with D tentatively TRBD1 or TRBD2 (5 bases each). The V end was cut by 6 bases, the J end by 3 bases, with 15 bases between. The CDR3 is 14 amino acids. Per the germline V gene, CDR1 is SGHVS and CDR2 is FQNEAQ. DNA of the CDR3: TGTGCCAGCAGTTCCGGGACCCGCAACTACGAGCAGTACTTC. This sequence encodes CASSSGTRNYEQYF.

The chain has TRBV6-5 and TRBJ1-1, with TRBD1 as a possible D gene (6 bases). The CDR3 has 15 residues. The V gene lost 5 bases and the J gene lost 6 bases, with 19 bases spanning the gap. CDR1 is MNHEY and CDR2 is SVGAGI in the germline V gene. The CDR3 is CASSEELFGGSEAFF. CDR3 nucleotide sequence: TGTGCCAGCAGTGAAGAGTTATTCGGGGGCTCTGAAGCTTTCTTT.

The chain links TRBV6-2 or TRBV6-3 to TRBJ1-5; D possibly corresponds to TRBD1 (5 bases). The CDR3 contains 15 residues. Germline V gives CDR1 MNHEY, CDR2 SVGEGT. The germline V and J ends were trimmed by 5 bases and 3 bases, with 14 bases remaining between them. DNA of the CDR3: TGTGCCAGCAGTCTGATCGGGACGGCCAATCAGCCCCAGCATTTT. Amino acid sequence: CASSLIGTANQPQHF.

This rearrangement joins TRBV7-8 to TRBJ2-1; no clear D gene. The CDR3 has 13 amino acids. From germline, CDR1 is SGHVS and CDR2 FQNEAQ. The V end lost 1 base, the J end lost 8 bases, and 9 bases lay between the germline ends. CDR3 protein: CASSLDGGDEQFF. The CDR3 bases are TGTGCCAGCAGCTTAGACGGCGGCGATGAGCAGTTCTTC. Together with reference TRBV7-8 and TRBJ2-1, the CDR3 gives the full variable domain: GAGVSQSPRYKVAKRGQDVALRCDPISGHVSLFWYQQALGQGPEFLTYFQNEAQLDKSGLPSDRFFAERPEGSVSTLKIQRTQQEDSAVYLCASSLDGGDEQFFGPGTRLTVL.

This clonotype was detected only a few times. The chain carries TRBV12-5 and TRBJ2-5, with a weak D call TRBD1 (5 bases). This CDR3 has 14 residues. V gave up 5 bases and J gave up 2 bases, with 12 bases separating them. CDR1 LGHNT and CDR2 FRNRAP come from the germline V gene. The CDR3 region is CASGQGIQQETQYF. Here the CDR3 DNA reads TGTGCTAGTGGTCAGGGAATACAGCAAGAGACCCAGTACTTC.

The chain uses TRBV28 and TRBJ2-1, with D tentatively TRBD2 (6 bases). CDR1 and CDR2 (germline): MDHEN, SYDVKM. Deletions cut 3 bases from V and 7 bases from J, with 16 bases between. This CDR3 contains 15 residues. CDR3 residues: CASSFVGSRMNEQFF. CDR3 sequence (DNA): TGTGCCAGCAGTTTTGTCGGGAGTCGGATGAATGAGCAGTTCTTC. Filled out from reference TRBV28 and TRBJ2-1, the complete variable domain reads DVKVTQSSRYLVKRTGEKVFLECVQDMDHENMFWYRQDPGLGLRLIYFSYDVKMKEKGDIPEGYSVSREKKERFSLILESASTNQTSMYLCASSFVGSRMNEQFFGPGTRLTVL.

This chain joins TRBV20-1 and TRBJ1-5, with TRBD1 matching 7 bases. CDR1 is DFQATT and CDR2 is SNEGSKA in the germline V gene (reference sequence). V dropped 3 bases and J dropped 0; count of bases not matched to a gene: 5. The CDR3 totals 15 residues. The CDR3 bases are TGCAGTGCTAGGGTCCAGGGGGGTAGCAATCAGCCCCAGCATTTT. Protein product: CSARVQGGSNQPQHF.

As DNA, the CDR3 is TGCGCCAGCAGCTTGCGGGGCCAAGTTAACACCGGGGAGCTGTTTTTT. Its translation is CASSLRGQVNTGELFF. The V and J genes are TRBV5-1 and TRBJ2-2, with D perhaps being TRBD1 or TRBD2 (5 bases each). Germline-derived CDR1 and CDR2 are SGHRS and YFSETQ. V dropped 1 base and J dropped 2 bases, with 12 bases sitting between them. The CDR3 is 16 amino acids. The entire variable domain, with the rest obtained from reference TRBV5-1 and TRBJ2-2, is as follows: KAGVTQTPRYLIKTRGQQVTLSCSPISGHRSVSWYQQTPGQGLQFLFEYFSETQRNKGNFPGRFSGRQFSNSRSEMNVSTLELGDSALYLCASSLRGQVNTGELFFGEGSRLTVL.

This clonotype appeared many times. The chain couples TRBV7-2 to TRBJ2-7; the D gene is possibly TRBD2 (6 bases). The V gene's germline CDR1 is SGHTA and CDR2 FQGNSA. Trimming removed 2 bases at V and 5 bases at J, with 16 bases between. This CDR3 has 15 residues. CDR3 in amino acids: CASSLRLGSYDEQYF. CDR3 sequence (DNA): TGTGCCAGCAGCTTAAGGCTCGGGAGCTACGACGAGCAGTACTTC.

The chain links TRBV7-2 to TRBJ2-7; D may match TRBD1 or TRBD2 (5 bases each). Germline V gene sequence: CDR1 SGHTA, CDR2 FQGNSA. Between the trimmed V and J ends, which lost 3 bases and 1 base, there was a span of 19 bases. The CDR3 consists of 17 residues. The CDR3 DNA follows: TGTGCCAGCAGCTTTCACTCTGGCCCCGAGGGGTCCTACGAGCAGTACTTC. This gives the protein CASSFHSGPEGSYEQYF.

The chain joins TRBV11-2 to TRBJ2-1; TRBD1 or TRBD2 may be the D gene (5 bases each). With 5 bases removed from V and 6 bases from J, the gap between germline ends came to 23 bases. Germline V gene data show CDR1 as SGHAT and CDR2 as FQNNGV. The CDR3 is 17 amino acids. CDR3 residues: CASSQAPWGPRGNEQFF. CDR3 nucleotides: TGTGCCAGCAGCCAAGCGCCCTGGGGCCCTCGGGGCAATGAGCAGTTCTTC.

This clonotype was seen more than once but under ten times. The chain has TRBV12-3 or TRBV12-4 and TRBJ1-5; D is ambiguous. The CDR3 runs to 10 residues. Trimming shortened V by 8 bases and J by 7 bases, and 6 bases separated the two germline ends. This CDR3 reads CASGGQPQHF. Here the CDR3 DNA reads TGTGCCAGCGGAGGACAGCCCCAGCATTTT.

This chain connects TRBV4-1 to TRBJ2-7; TRBD2 aligns across 7 bases. The CDR3 runs 15 residues. Germline values: CDR1 MGHRA, CDR2 YSYEKL. The V and J ends lost 1 base and 1 base, in that order; junction bases with no gene match: 4. The CDR3: CASSQGLAKSYEQYF. CDR3 nucleotides: TGCGCCAGCAGCCAAGGACTAGCAAAGTCCTACGAGCAGTACTTC.

This clonotype was observed a few times. The chain employs TRBV15 and TRBJ2-1, with 9 positions matching TRBD2. This CDR3 contains 17 residues. In germline, CDR1 is LNHNV, CDR2 YYDKDF (reference sequence). Losses at the gene ends were 0 bases for V and 5 bases for J; bases not matched to a gene: 8. Written as DNA, the CDR3 is TGTGCCACCAGCAGAGAAGGGAGGCTAGCGGGACACAATGAGCAGTTCTTC. It encodes CATSREGRLAGHNEQFF.

J is TRBJ1-2 and V is TRBV3-1; no definite D call. V was pared by 4 bases and J by 0 bases, with 12 bases between. CDR1 is LGHDT, CDR2 YNNKEL, per germline (reference sequence). CDR3 size: 15 residues. CDR3 region: CASSPLVGANYGYTF. For the CDR3, the DNA is TGTGCCAGCAGCCCCTTGGTGGGTGCTAACTATGGCTACACCTTC.

This rearrangement joins TRBV10-2 to TRBJ2-1; TRBD2 matches 9 bases. Germline V gives CDR1 WSHSY, CDR2 SAAADI. The ends lost 4 bases at V and 8 bases at J; junction bases unmatched: 9. This CDR3 contains 15 residues. Here the CDR3 reads CASSAVAGVIDEQFF. Here the CDR3 DNA reads TGCGCCAGCAGTGCAGTAGCGGGGGTGATTGATGAGCAGTTCTTC.

This clonotype was recorded a few times. J is TRBJ2-1 and V is TRBV6-2 or TRBV6-3, with 11 nucleotides matching TRBD2. The CDR3 length is 15 residues. V gave up 6 bases and J gave up 6 bases; unmatched junction bases: 7. Germline CDR1 is MNHEY and CDR2 is SVGEGT. The CDR3 loop is CASSPASGGTNEQFF. The CDR3, as DNA: TGTGCCAGCAGCCCCGCTAGCGGGGGGACCAATGAGCAGTTCTTC.